These 15 T cell receptor beta chains were all obtained from the same sample, sequenced in a study of blood T cells in healthy people across ages. It was with a sample-barcoded 5' primer and a J-beta primer mix that a second PCR of roughly 7 to 12 cycles was run. TCRdb reprocessed the 5' RACE reads with MiXCR, giving one entry per CDR3 protein. The repertoire has about 1.8 million distinct CDR3 sequences, about 50% of them found once; the top ten carry around 2.1%. The sequencing input was blood. The source of these receptors is a woman between 40 and 55 years old in good health.

The CDR3 DNA sequence: TGTGCCAGTAGTGCGGGAACCGGGGCCAACGTCCTGACTTTC. It yields the protein CASSAGTGANVLTF. V is TRBV19 and J is TRBJ2-6, with D possibly being TRBD2 (6 bases). The CDR3 has 14 residues. CDR1 LNHDA and CDR2 SQIVND come from the germline V gene (reference sequence). Deletions cut 5 bases from V and 4 bases from J, with 9 bases between.

CDR3 coding DNA: TGTGCCAGCAGCCGGACTGGGGTCAGCTCCTATAATTCACCCCTCCACTTT. It translates to CASSRTGVSSYNSPLHF. This chain joins TRBV5-6 and TRBJ1-6, with D hard to call. This CDR3 is 17 amino acids long. Deletions cut 4 bases from V and 0 bases from J, with 14 bases between. CDR1 SGHDT and CDR2 YYEEEE come from the germline V gene.

The chain couples TRBV6-1 to TRBJ1-5, with D uncertain. Germline CDR1 and CDR2: MNHNS and SASEGT. The CDR3 loop spans 11 amino acids. V shed 6 bases and J shed 5 bases, with 5 bases lying between them. The CDR3 is CASSTHQPQHF. Written as DNA, the CDR3 is TGTGCCAGCAGCACACATCAGCCCCAGCATTTT.

In this sample, this clonotype turned up a few times. This sequence joins TRBV7-6 and TRBJ2-3, with 11 bases lining up with TRBD2. After removal of 1 base from V and 1 base from J, the junction contained 4 bases not matched to a gene. Germline CDR1 SGHVS, CDR2 FNYEAQ. The CDR3 loop spans 17 amino acids. CDR3 in amino acids: CASSLGEGLAGTDTQYF. CDR3 coding DNA: TGTGCCAGCAGCTTAGGAGAGGGACTAGCGGGCACAGATACGCAGTATTTT.

This clonotype was seen a handful of times. This chain uses TRBV12-3 or TRBV12-4 with TRBJ2-1; TRBD2 agrees at 8 bases. CDR3 length: 12 amino acids. After removal of 3 bases from V and 14 bases from J, the junction contained 6 bases not matched to a gene. CDR3 region: CASSFGTRIEFF. CDR3 nucleotides: TGTGCCAGCAGTTTTGGGACTAGGATCGAGTTCTTC.

This sequence joins TRBV3-1 and TRBJ2-4; the match to TRBD2 covers 10 bases. This CDR3 has 14 amino acids. CDR1 and CDR2 (germline): LGHDT, YNNKEL (reference sequence). Losses at the gene ends were 4 bases for V and 6 bases for J; bases not matched to a gene: 3. The DNA of the CDR3 is TGTGCCAGCAGCCCTACTAGCGGGGCAAACATTCAGTACTTC. Its translation: CASSPTSGANIQYF.

This clonotype was seen a few times. The chain joins TRBV28 to TRBJ2-5, with D tentatively TRBD2 (5 bases). This CDR3 comprises 14 residues. The V and J ends lost 4 bases and 5 bases respectively, with 14 bases between them. Germline V gene data show CDR1 as MDHEN and CDR2 as SYDVKM. The CDR3 loop reads CASSYGGGAETQYF. The CDR3 coding sequence is TGTGCCAGCAGTTACGGAGGCGGCGCGGAGACCCAGTACTTC.

The CDR3 DNA is TGCAGCGTTGCGTTCTCTGGGGCCAACGTCCTGACTTTC. This encodes CSVAFSGANVLTF. This chain links TRBV29-1 with TRBJ2-6; D gene unclear. Trimming stripped 4 bases from V and 0 bases from J, with 4 bases between. There are 13 residues in the CDR3. CDR1 and CDR2 (germline): SQVTM, ANQGSEA.

The chain has TRBV4-1 and TRBJ2-3; 10 bases line up with TRBD1. The CDR3 is 17 residues long. The germline V gene has CDR1 MGHRA and CDR2 YSYEKL. With V trimmed by 1 base and J by 3 bases, 7 bases remained unmatched. DNA for the CDR3: TGCGCCAGCAGCCAAGGAGACAGGGGGCGACCAACAGATACGCAGTATTTT. Amino acid sequence: CASSQGDRGRPTDTQYF.

The CDR3 sequence: CASSPGLARTQYF. The DNA of the CDR3 is TGTGCCAGCAGCCCGGGACTAGCTAGAACGCAGTATTTT. This chain uses TRBV14 with TRBJ2-3; 9 positions agree with TRBD2. Per the germline V gene, CDR1 is SGHDN and CDR2 is FVKESK. CDR3 length: 13 residues. Unmatched junction bases numbered 5, after V lost 4 bases and J lost 9 bases.

J is TRBJ2-6 and V is TRBV10-3; 7 bases map to TRBD1. CDR1 is ENHRY, CDR2 SYGVKD, per germline. This CDR3 has 20 amino acids. J gave up 0 bases and V 0 bases, and 11 bases lay outside the gene matches. CDR3 sequence (DNA): TGTGCCATCAGTGAGTCGATCCTGACAGGGCCCCGCTCTGGGGCCAACGTCCTGACTTTC. The encoded protein is CAISESILTGPRSGANVLTF.

V gene TRBV15 combines with J gene TRBJ2-5; D remains ambiguous. V lost 7 bases to trimming and J lost 5 bases, with 11 bases between them. In germline, CDR1 is LNHNV, CDR2 YYDKDF (reference sequence). CDR3 length: 12 residues. The CDR3 DNA is TGTGCCACCAACAGCGTTGGGGAGACCCAGTACTTC. Translating gives CATNSVGETQYF. Variable domain in full (rest from reference TRBV15 and TRBJ2-5): DAMVIQNPRYQVTQFGKPVTLSCSQTLNHNVMYWYQQKSSQAPKLLFHYYDKDFNNEADTPDNFQSRRPNTSFCFLDIRSPGLGDTAMYLCATNSVGETQYFGPGTRLLVL.

This clonotype was seen more than once but under ten times. The rearrangement links TRBV28 to TRBJ2-7, with D tentatively TRBD1 (5 bases). The CDR3 consists of 14 residues. V lost 7 bases and J 2 bases, leaving 15 bases between the germline ends. From germline, CDR1 is MDHEN and CDR2 SYDVKM. The CDR3 spells CASTLSGRAYEQYF. CDR3 nucleotides: TGTGCCAGCACCTTGTCGGGCAGGGCCTACGAGCAGTACTTC. Together with reference TRBV28 and TRBJ2-7, the CDR3 gives the full variable domain: DVKVTQSSRYLVKRTGEKVFLECVQDMDHENMFWYRQDPGLGLRLIYFSYDVKMKEKGDIPEGYSVSREKKERFSLILESASTNQTSMYLCASTLSGRAYEQYFGPGTRLTVT.

This chain links TRBV13 with TRBJ2-3, with D unresolved. V lost 5 bases to trimming and J lost 12 bases, with 18 bases between them. Germline loops: CDR1 PRHDT, CDR2 FYEKMQ (reference sequence). The CDR3 length is 13 residues. The CDR3 is CASSAPSTTFQYF. CDR3 nucleotides: TGTGCCAGCAGCGCCCCCTCAACGACCTTCCAGTATTTT.

This clonotype was observed once. V gene TRBV6-6 combines with J gene TRBJ2-7, with TRBD2 as a possible D gene (6 bases). Germline CDR1 MNHNY, CDR2 SVGAGI (reference sequence). CDR3 length: 14 residues. V dropped 5 bases and J dropped 1 base, with 12 bases sitting between them. CDR3 region: CASSVLGTSYEQYF. The CDR3 DNA follows: TGTGCCAGCAGTGTACTAGGGACTTCCTACGAGCAGTACTTC.